The rows below give T cell receptor beta chains drawn from one sample of a study of shared clonotypes between healthy human individuals. The assay was immunoSEQ multiplex PCR, and TCRdb's table has in-frame clones only and misses some. The table includes hundreds of thousands of clones, more than 85% detected once. Sample: naive CD8+ T cells sorted from blood. The receptors stem from a man aged 25-45 years in good health. CDR3s include the opening cysteine and the closing phenylalanine or tryptophan. Each record gives: V gene, J gene, clone size, D gene, CDR3 DNA, CDR3 protein. D genes are given only for firm matches. Expanded clones get a size class; other rows say once, few or many, or leave the size out.

>TRBV5-6|TRBJ2-3|-|TRBD1
TGTGCCAGCAGCGGCGACAGGGAAGGCGGTGATACGCAGTATTTT
CASSGDREGGDTQYF
>TRBV19|TRBJ1-2|-|-
TGTGCCAGTAGTATATCCGGGTCGGACTACATTGGCTACACCTTC
CASSISGSDYIGYTF
>TRBV7-2|TRBJ2-1|once|-
TGTGCCAGCAGCTCTGAACTAGCCATCGATGAGCAGTTCTTC
CASSSELAIDEQFF
>TRBV13|TRBJ2-7|-|TRBD1
TGTGCCAGCAGCCAGCCCGGACAGGGGGGACGCCCGCCGTACGAGCAGTACTTC
CASSQPGQGGRPPYEQYF
>TRBV5-1|TRBJ2-2|-|TRBD2
TGCGCCAGCAGCCCCCGGGCTAGCGGGAATTTGGGGGTCACCGGGGAGCTGTTTTTT
CASSPRASGNLGVTGELFF
>TRBV28|TRBJ2-7|-|-
TGTGCCAGCAGTTCAAACAGGGAGTCCTACGAGCAGTACTTC
CASSSNRESYEQYF
>TRBV4-3|TRBJ1-2|once|TRBD1
TGCGCCAGCAGCCAAGACGGCGACAGGGCGGAGGGCTACACCTTC
CASSQDGDRAEGYTF
>TRBV11-2|TRBJ2-1|-|-
TGTGCCAGCAGCTTAGCTCGATCTAGCTATGAGCAGTTCTTC
CASSLARSSYEQFF
>TRBV27|TRBJ2-1|-|-
TGTGCCAGCAGTCGGACACTGAGCTCCTACAATGAGCAGTTCTTC
CASSRTLSSYNEQFF
>TRBV7-9|TRBJ2-7|-|-
TGTGCCAGCAGCTTACAGGGACCCTACGAGCAGTACTTC
CASSLQGPYEQYF
>TRBV15|TRBJ1-2|-|TRBD1
TGTGCCACCAGCAGAGATGCAGGGGGCTATGGCTACACCTTC
CATSRDAGGYGYTF
>TRBV30|TRBJ2-3|-|-
TGTGCCTGGAGCAGGGGGGTTGGGCAGAACACAGATACGCAGTATTTT
CAWSRGVGQNTDTQYF
>TRBV28|TRBJ2-7|-|-
TGTGCCAGCATCTCCGGCTACGAGCAGTACTTC
CASISGYEQYF
>TRBV7-6|TRBJ2-3|-|TRBD1
TGTGCCAGCAGCCCCCGGACAGGGAGTACAGATACGCAGTATTTT
CASSPRTGSTDTQYF
>TRBV7-8|TRBJ2-1|-|-
TGTGCCAGCAGCTCTAGCAGGGTCTATAACAATGAGCAGTTCTTC
CASSSSRVYNNEQFF
>TRBV6-6|TRBJ2-2|-|TRBD1
TGTGCCAGCAGTTACCCGGACAGGGGTGAGGAGGAGCTGTTTTTT
CASSYPDRGEEELFF
>TRBV18|TRBJ2-2|-|-
TGTGCCAGCTCACCTAAGGACAGAACGAACACCGGGGAGCTGTTTTTT
CASSPKDRTNTGELFF
>TRBV5-6|TRBJ2-5|-|-
TGTGCCAGCAGCTTGTTTGAGACCCAGTACTTC
CASSLFETQYF
>TRBV5-6|TRBJ2-1|-|TRBD2
TGTGCCAGCAGCGGGGCTTCACTAGCGGTAACTTACAATGAGCAGTTCTTC
CASSGASLAVTYNEQFF
>TRBV27|TRBJ2-3|-|TRBD2
TGTGCCAGCGGTCCGGCGGGAGAGGTCTCAGATACGCAGTATTTT
CASGPAGEVSDTQYF
>TRBV5-8|TRBJ1-5|-|-
TGTGCCAGCAGGATAGGGGTTCAGCCCCAGCATTTT
CASRIGVQPQHF
>TRBV5-6|TRBJ2-7|once|-
TGTGCCAGCAGCGGACTTAAGGTACACAAAAACTACGAGCAGTACTTC
CASSGLKVHKNYEQYF
>TRBV27|TRBJ2-7|-|TRBD1
TGTGCCAGCAGTCAGACAGGGGACGAGCAGTACTTC
CASSQTGDEQYF
>TRBV4-1|TRBJ2-7|-|TRBD1
TGCGCCAGCAGCCTCCGGGACAGATCCTACGAGCAGTACTTC
CASSLRDRSYEQYF
>TRBV2|TRBJ1-3|-|-
TGTGCCAGCAGTGTTCCCCGGGACGAGGGCTCTGGAAACACCATATATTTT
CASSVPRDEGSGNTIYF
>TRBV9|TRBJ2-7|few|-
TGTGCCAGCAGCGCCGTCCCTGGGGGGCTCTTGGGCGAGCAGTACTTC
CASSAVPGGLLGEQYF
>TRBV28|TRBJ2-7|-|-
TGTGCCAGTACAGACCGAGCCTACGAGCAGTACTTC
CASTDRAYEQYF
>TRBV10-2|TRBJ2-7|-|TRBD1
TGCGCCAGCAGTGAGTTGGGGACAGACTACGAGCAGTACTTC
CASSELGTDYEQYF
>TRBV7-9|TRBJ2-1|few|-
TGTGCCAGCAGCCCCAATTGGGGGATAAGTGAGCAGTTCTTC
CASSPNWGISEQFF
>TRBV13|TRBJ2-1|-|TRBD2
TGTGCCAGCAGCTTAGTTTCCGCGGGAGGATACAATGAGCAGTTCTTC
CASSLVSAGGYNEQFF
>TRBV28|TRBJ1-1|-|TRBD1
TGTGCCACCACAGGGGCTGAAGCTTTCTTT
CATTGAEAFF
>TRBV19|TRBJ2-7|-|TRBD2
TGTGCCAGTAGTACTGGGACTAGCGGTTACTACGAGCAGTACTTC
CASSTGTSGYYEQYF
>TRBV28|TRBJ2-7|-|TRBD1
TGTGCCAGCGGGCTCGGGGCAGGGGGCGGGGACGAGCAGTACTTC
CASGLGAGGGDEQYF
>TRBV29-1|TRBJ2-7|-|TRBD1
TGCAGCGGAATAAGGACAGGGGTATCCTACGAGCAGTACTTC
CSGIRTGVSYEQYF
>TRBV9|TRBJ2-5|-|TRBD2
TGTGCCAGCAGCATGGGACTAGCGTTGGAGACCCAGTACTTC
CASSMGLALETQYF
>TRBV7-2|TRBJ2-7|-|TRBD1
TGTGCCAGCAGCTTCCGGGACAGGGTTGACGAGCAGTACTTC
CASSFRDRVDEQYF
>TRBV7-6|TRBJ2-7|-|-
TGTGCCAGCAGCTTAGGGGGACTTAACTCCTACGAGCAGTACTTC
CASSLGGLNSYEQYF
>TRBV6-5|TRBJ2-1|-|-
TGTGCCAGCTCCTCAGGCGGTGAGCAGTTCTTC
CASSSGGEQFF
>TRBV7-2|TRBJ2-3|few|-
TGTGCCAGCAGCCTTAATCCGGGACATCTGAGGACAGATACGCAGTATTTT
CASSLNPGHLRTDTQYF
>TRBV2|TRBJ2-6|-|TRBD2
TGTGCCAGCAGTGACCCCAGGGTCGAGGCTAGCGGGAAAAGGCGCTCTGGGGCCAACGTCCTGACTTTC
CASSDPRVEASGKRRSGANVLTF
>TRBV5-6|TRBJ2-1|-|TRBD2
TGTGCCAGCAGCTTGGGACGGGAGGGCCCGAATGAGCAGTTCTTC
CASSLGREGPNEQFF
>TRBV5-4|TRBJ2-7|once|-
TGTGCCAGCAGCTTGGGCGGGGGCCCCTACGAGCAGTACTTC
CASSLGGGPYEQYF
>TRBV6-5|TRBJ1-1|once|-
TGTGCCAGCAGTTTGTCGGAGAACACTGAAGCTTTCTTT
CASSLSENTEAFF
>TRBV28|TRBJ2-7|-|TRBD2
TGTGCCAGCAGTTTATTAACTAGCGGGAATTACGAGCAGTACTTC
CASSLLTSGNYEQYF
>TRBV6-6|TRBJ2-7|-|-
TGTGCCAGCAGAAGCACAGGCTACGAGCAGTACTTC
CASRSTGYEQYF
>TRBV28|TRBJ2-2|-|-
TGTGCCACCTCAGAGAGGACGGGGGAGCTGTTTTTT
CATSERTGELFF